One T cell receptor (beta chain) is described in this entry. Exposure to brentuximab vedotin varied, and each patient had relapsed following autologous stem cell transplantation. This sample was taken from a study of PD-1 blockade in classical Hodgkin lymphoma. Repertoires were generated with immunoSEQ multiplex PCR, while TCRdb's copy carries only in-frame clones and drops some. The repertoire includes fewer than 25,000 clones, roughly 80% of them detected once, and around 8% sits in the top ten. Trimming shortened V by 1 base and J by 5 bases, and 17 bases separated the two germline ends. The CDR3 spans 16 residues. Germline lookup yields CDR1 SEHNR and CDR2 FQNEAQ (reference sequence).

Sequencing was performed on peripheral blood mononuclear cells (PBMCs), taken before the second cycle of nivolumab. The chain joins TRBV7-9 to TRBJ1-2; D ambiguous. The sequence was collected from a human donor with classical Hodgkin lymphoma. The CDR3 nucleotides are TGTGCCAGCAGCTTAGAAGAGGCCCGAACAACTTATGGCTACACCTTC. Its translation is CASSLEEARTTYGYTF.